The 6 T cell receptor beta chains below come from one sample, sequenced in a study of blood T cell repertoires in COVID-19. TCRdb's copy holds only in-frame clones and misses some; the assay was immunoSEQ multiplex PCR. Of 35,000 to 55,000 clones in the sample, 90% were seen once. Sequencing input: peripheral blood. These receptors all stem from a man in his 70s with active COVID-19.

This chain joins TRBV11-3 and TRBJ2-7, with D possibly being TRBD2 (6 bases). Trimming left V 0 bases short and J 3 bases short, with 12 bases between. Germline CDR1 is SGHNT and CDR2 is YENEEA. The CDR3 is made up of 15 amino acids. The CDR3 DNA is TGTGCCAGCAGCTTAGAGGCCCCCGGGGGCTACGAGCAGTACTTC. This codes for CASSLEAPGGYEQYF.

The CDR3: CASRGGLADYNEQFF. In DNA form, the CDR3 reads TGCGCCAGCAGAGGAGGACTAGCAGATTACAATGAGCAGTTCTTC. V gene TRBV5-1 combines with J gene TRBJ2-1; 8 bases agree with TRBD2. This CDR3 is built from 15 residues. V lost 5 bases and J lost 4; bases outside the gene matches: 8. CDR1 is SGHRS, CDR2 YFSETQ, per germline.

The chain couples TRBV6-4 to TRBJ2-3; D call uncertain. This CDR3 comprises 15 residues. Trimming left V 4 bases short and J 2 bases short, with 13 bases between. Germline V CDR1 and CDR2: MRHNA, SNTAGT. This CDR3 reads CASSAWYSSTDTQYF. Here the CDR3 DNA reads TGTGCCAGCAGTGCTTGGTACAGCTCCACAGATACGCAGTATTTT.

This sequence joins TRBV29-1 and TRBJ2-7, with D possibly matching TRBD2 (6 bases). V gave up 3 bases and J gave up 6 bases, with 18 bases separating them. CDR3 length equals 14 residues. The V gene's germline CDR1 is SQVTM and CDR2 ANQGSEA. CDR3 in amino acids: CSVDMGGVVGEQYF. The DNA for the CDR3 is TGCAGCGTTGATATGGGCGGGGTTGTCGGCGAGCAGTACTTC.

In DNA, the CDR3 is TGTGCCAGCAGCCCGAGTCGGGGGGGGGCATCAGATACGCAGTATTTT. Translation gives CASSPSRGGASDTQYF. The gene calls are TRBV7-2 and TRBJ2-3; 8 positions agree with TRBD2. The germline gives CDR1 SGHTA, CDR2 FQGNSA. This CDR3 has 16 amino acids. The V segment lost 5 bases and the J segment 4 bases; nucleotides outside the gene matches: 11.

The rearrangement links TRBV7-2 to TRBJ1-4; D gene ambiguous. The V end lost 5 bases, the J end lost 3 bases, and 13 bases lay between the germline ends. There are 15 residues in the CDR3. The germline CDR1 and CDR2 sequences are SGHTA and FQGNSA. The CDR3 sequence is CASSAREAANEKLFF. CDR3 nucleotides: TGTGCCAGCAGCGCCCGGGAGGCAGCTAATGAAAAACTGTTTTTT.